Here is one T cell receptor (beta chain) with its context. This sample is drawn from a study of blood T cell repertoires in COVID-19. Study details: Some COVID-19 samples were acute and others convalescent; all came from the United States, Italy and Spain. Nucleic acid was either cDNA or gDNA, and it came from T cells, B-cell-depleted T cells, or PBMCs.

Original processing notes: Using reference gene primer amplification, nucleated cell counts were estimated. Data came from immunoSEQ multiplex PCR; TCRdb stores just in-frame clones and leaves some out. That table is the source of V, J and clone size, and D and trimming were worked out from the DNA. The data show some 150,000 clones, roughly 87% seen once. The J segment lost 1 base and the V segment lost 6 bases, leaving 9 bases of the junction unmatched. From germline, CDR1 is WSHSY and CDR2 SAAADI. The CDR3 is 16 amino acids. The material sequenced was peripheral blood. The source of this sequence is a woman aged 55-70 years with active or convalescent COVID-19. This sequence joins TRBV10-2 and TRBJ1-5; the match to TRBD1 covers 7 bases. The CDR3, as DNA: TGCGCCAGCAGCCAAATACAGGGGTTCAGCAATCAGCCCCAGCATTTT. Protein product: CASSQIQGFSNQPQHF.